This T cell receptor (beta chain) was obtained from a study of T cells in Graves' hyperthyroidism and ophthalmopathy. Study outcomes and limitations: Ophthalmopathy and stable hyperthyroidism were separated by a 13 V-J model. Among clonotypes expanded in thyroid above 0.001, most were also found in blood.

RNA transcripts gave rise to amplified TCR beta CDR3 regions. With the HTBI primer set, the TCR CDR3 went through a first round of RT-PCR. MiXCR, applied by TCRdb to the multiplex PCR reads, yields one record per CDR3 protein. The data hold about 570,000 distinct CDR3 sequences, with 40% to 55% observed a single time. Regarding this clonotype: Its antigen is unknown.

The CDR3 runs to 14 residues. V dropped 2 bases and J dropped 2; count of bases not matched to a gene: 1. The germline V gene encodes CDR1 LNHNV and CDR2 YYDKDF (reference sequence). Sample: peripheral blood or thyroid tissue (not recorded which). The chain couples TRBV15 to TRBJ2-5; 8 bases are a match to TRBD1. The sequence derives from an adult woman with Graves' disease, either hyperthyroidism or ophthalmopathy (not recorded which). DNA of the CDR3: TGTGCCACCAGCAGAAGGGACAGGCAAGAGACCCAGTACTTC. This gives the protein CATSRRDRQETQYF.